The 10 T cell receptor beta chains in this list originate from one sample, sequenced in a study of T cell clonotyping in hematopoietic cell transplantation. Only in-frame clones appear in the TCRdb table, and some are missing; sequencing was by immunoSEQ multiplex PCR. The sample yields some 40,000 clones, 94% seen once. The source material was peripheral blood mononuclear cells. The receptors shown here come from a woman aged 50 to 60 in good health. Some clones in this sample may be carry-over from other donors' samples.

The rearrangement links TRBV5-4 to TRBJ1-4; tentatively, D is TRBD1 (5 bases). The V gene's germline CDR1 is SGHNT and CDR2 YYREEE (reference sequence). The V and J ends lost 2 bases and 8 bases respectively, with 10 bases between them. This CDR3 is built from 13 residues. The CDR3 sequence is CASSFWGLEKLFF. In DNA, the CDR3 is TGTGCCAGCAGCTTTTGGGGCCTCGAAAAACTGTTTTTT.

The rearrangement uses TRBV18 and TRBJ1-4; weak D call: TRBD1 (6 bases). The CDR3 spans 16 residues. V was clipped by 6 bases and J by 5 bases, with 19 bases between them. Germline assignment: CDR1 KGHSH and CDR2 LQKENI. The CDR3 region is CASSSRDTGINEKLFF. In nucleotides, the CDR3 is TGTGCCAGCTCGAGCCGAGATACAGGGATCAATGAAAAACTGTTTTTT.

The chain recombines TRBV4-1 with TRBJ1-6; 7 bases align to TRBD1. V was clipped by 0 bases and J by 3 bases; unmatched bases: 2. Germline lookup yields CDR1 MGHRA and CDR2 YSYEKL. The CDR3 spans 16 residues. DNA for the CDR3: TGCGCCAGCAGCCAAGATGCAGGGGGCTATAATTCACCCCTCCACTTT. It specifies CASSQDAGGYNSPLHF.

This chain uses TRBV18 with TRBJ1-1; TRBD1 might be the D (6 bases). CDR3 length equals 18 residues. Looked up from germline, CDR1 is KGHSH and CDR2 is LQKENI. V shed 5 bases and J shed 1 base, with 23 bases lying between them. The CDR3 protein is CASSARATGLSENTEAFF. The CDR3 nucleotides are TGTGCCAGCTCAGCGAGGGCGACAGGACTGAGTGAGAACACTGAAGCTTTCTTT.

This clone appeared a few times. V is TRBV7-9 and J is TRBJ1-2; D gene ambiguous. Germline V gives CDR1 SEHNR, CDR2 FQNEAQ (reference sequence). The length of the CDR3 is 15 residues. Trimming shortened V by 2 bases and J by 3 bases, and 13 bases separated the two germline ends. The CDR3 region has the DNA TGTGCCAGCAGCTTACCTGGAGACATCTACTATGGCTACACCTTC. Translated: CASSLPGDIYYGYTF. The variable domain in full, completed from reference TRBV7-9 and TRBJ1-2, reads DTGVSQNPRHKITKRGQNVTFRCDPISEHNRLYWYRQTLGQGPEFLTYFQNEAQLEKSRLLSDRFSAERPKGSFSTLEIQRTEQGDSAMYLCASSLPGDIYYGYTFGSGTRLTVV.

The V gene is TRBV7-2, the J gene TRBJ1-2; D possibly corresponds to TRBD1 (5 bases). The CDR3 contains 15 residues. Trimming took 5 bases from V and 5 from J, leaving 18 bases between them. Germline V gene sequence: CDR1 SGHTA, CDR2 FQGNSA. In DNA form, the CDR3 reads TGTGCCAGCAGCCCGGGGGGGGGAAACCGGTATGGCTACACCTTC. The encoded protein is CASSPGGGNRYGYTF.

This rearrangement joins TRBV9 to TRBJ1-1, with 7 bases aligning to TRBD1. Looked up from germline, CDR1 is SGDLS and CDR2 is YYNGEE. The CDR3 spans 14 residues. Unmatched junction bases numbered 6, after V lost 6 bases and J lost 1 base. DNA for the CDR3: TGTGCCAGCACCTTAGACAGGGAGAACACTGAAGCTTTCTTT. Its translation: CASTLDRENTEAFF.

This clone was detected once. In nucleotides, the CDR3 is TGTGCCAGCAGTTACTCACATACGCAGTATTTT. It specifies CASSYSHTQYF. V is TRBV6-5 and J is TRBJ2-3; no firm D call. Germline CDR1 and CDR2: MNHEY and SVGAGI. The CDR3 is made up of 11 amino acids. V lost 0 bases and J 7 bases, leaving 2 bases between the germline ends.

The chain carries TRBV7-2 and TRBJ2-3, with TRBD2 identical over 10 bases. The CDR3 is made up of 16 amino acids. The J segment lost 3 bases and the V segment lost 0 bases, leaving 3 bases of the junction unmatched. Germline CDR1 is SGHTA and CDR2 is FQGNSA. The CDR3: CASSLALAGVTDTQYF. CDR3 sequence (DNA): TGTGCCAGCAGCTTAGCGCTAGCGGGGGTAACAGATACGCAGTATTTT.

The chain's CDR3 is CAISESEIQPQHF. In DNA form, the CDR3 reads TGTGCCATCAGTGAGTCGGAAATTCAGCCCCAGCATTTT. V usage is TRBV10-3 and J usage is TRBJ1-5; D remains ambiguous. Per the germline V gene, CDR1 is ENHRY and CDR2 is SYGVKD. V lost 0 bases and J 6 bases, leaving 6 bases between the germline ends. The CDR3 extends over 13 amino acids.